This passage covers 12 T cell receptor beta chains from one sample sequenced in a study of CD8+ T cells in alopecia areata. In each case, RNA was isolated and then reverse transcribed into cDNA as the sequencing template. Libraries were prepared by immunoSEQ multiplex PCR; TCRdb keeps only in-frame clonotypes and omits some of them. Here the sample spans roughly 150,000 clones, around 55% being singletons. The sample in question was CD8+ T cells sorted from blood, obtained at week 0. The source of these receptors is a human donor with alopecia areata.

The CDR3 DNA reads as TGTGCCAGCAGTTTTCCCAGGCGGGGGGCCTACGAGCAGTACTTC. Translated, it gives CASSFPRRGAYEQYF. This sequence joins TRBV28 and TRBJ2-7, with 8 bases lining up with TRBD2. This CDR3 comprises 15 residues. Losses at the gene ends were 3 bases for V and 2 bases for J; bases not matched to a gene: 6. The germline V gene has CDR1 MDHEN and CDR2 SYDVKM.

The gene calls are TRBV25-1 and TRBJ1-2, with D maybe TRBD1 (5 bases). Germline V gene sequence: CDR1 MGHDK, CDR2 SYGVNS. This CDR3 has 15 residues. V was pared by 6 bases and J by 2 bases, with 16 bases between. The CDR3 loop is CASRGKRGPNYGYTF. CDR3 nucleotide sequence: TGTGCCAGCAGGGGGAAGAGGGGACCCAACTATGGCTACACCTTC.

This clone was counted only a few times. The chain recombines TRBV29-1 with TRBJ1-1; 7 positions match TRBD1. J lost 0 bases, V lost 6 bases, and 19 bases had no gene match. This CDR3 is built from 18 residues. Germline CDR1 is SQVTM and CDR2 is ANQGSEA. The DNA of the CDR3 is TGCAGCGTACCGTTTGTCCCAGGGGGAGGTCACCTGAACACTGAAGCTTTCTTT. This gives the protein CSVPFVPGGGHLNTEAFF.

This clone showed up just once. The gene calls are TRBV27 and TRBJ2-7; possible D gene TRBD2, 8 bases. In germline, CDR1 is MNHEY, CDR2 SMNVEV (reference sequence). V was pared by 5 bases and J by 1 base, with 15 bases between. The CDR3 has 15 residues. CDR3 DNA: TGTGCCAGCAGTGGAATAGCGGGACAGTCCTACGAGCAGTACTTC. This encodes CASSGIAGQSYEQYF.

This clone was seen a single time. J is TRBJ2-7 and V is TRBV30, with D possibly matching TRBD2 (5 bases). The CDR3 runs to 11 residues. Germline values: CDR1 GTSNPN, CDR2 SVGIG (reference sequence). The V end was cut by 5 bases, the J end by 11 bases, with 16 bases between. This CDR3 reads CAWAEGYSEYF. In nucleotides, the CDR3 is TGTGCCTGGGCAGAGGGCTACTCAGAGTACTTC.

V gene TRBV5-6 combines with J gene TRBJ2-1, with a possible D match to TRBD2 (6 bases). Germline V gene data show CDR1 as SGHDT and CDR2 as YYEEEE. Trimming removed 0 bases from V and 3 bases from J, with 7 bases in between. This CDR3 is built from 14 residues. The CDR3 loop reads CASSLGGDYNEQFF. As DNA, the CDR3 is TGTGCCAGCAGCTTGGGCGGGGACTACAATGAGCAGTTCTTC.

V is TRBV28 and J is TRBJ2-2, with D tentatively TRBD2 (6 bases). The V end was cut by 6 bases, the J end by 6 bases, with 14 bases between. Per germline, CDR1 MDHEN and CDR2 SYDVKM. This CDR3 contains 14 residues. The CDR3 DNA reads TGTGCCAGCAGGACTCAGGGCGGGGCCGGGGAGCTGTTTTTT. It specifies CASRTQGGAGELFF.

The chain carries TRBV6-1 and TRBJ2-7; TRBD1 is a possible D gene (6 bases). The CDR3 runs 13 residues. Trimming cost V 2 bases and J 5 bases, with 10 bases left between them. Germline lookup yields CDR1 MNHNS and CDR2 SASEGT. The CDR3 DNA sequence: TGTGCCAGCAGTGAAACGACAGGTCACGAGCAGTACTTC. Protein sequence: CASSETTGHEQYF.

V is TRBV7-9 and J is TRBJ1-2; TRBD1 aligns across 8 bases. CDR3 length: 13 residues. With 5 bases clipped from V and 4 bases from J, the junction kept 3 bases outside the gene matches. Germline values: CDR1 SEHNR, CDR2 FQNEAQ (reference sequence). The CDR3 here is CASSPGTGYGYTF. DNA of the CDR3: TGTGCCAGCAGCCCCGGGACAGGCTATGGCTACACCTTC.

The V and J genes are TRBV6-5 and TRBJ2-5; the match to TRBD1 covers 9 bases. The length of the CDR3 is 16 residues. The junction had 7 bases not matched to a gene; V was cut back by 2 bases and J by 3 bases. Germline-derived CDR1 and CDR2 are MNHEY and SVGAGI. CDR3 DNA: TGTGCCAGCAGTTACGGGGACAGGGAACCCGAAGAGACCCAGTACTTC. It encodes CASSYGDREPEETQYF.

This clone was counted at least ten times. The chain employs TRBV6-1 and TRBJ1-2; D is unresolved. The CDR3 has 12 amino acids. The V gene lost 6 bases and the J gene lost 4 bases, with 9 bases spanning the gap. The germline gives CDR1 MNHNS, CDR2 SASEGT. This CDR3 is CASSMTRYGYTF. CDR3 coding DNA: TGTGCCAGCAGCATGACACGCTATGGCTACACCTTC.

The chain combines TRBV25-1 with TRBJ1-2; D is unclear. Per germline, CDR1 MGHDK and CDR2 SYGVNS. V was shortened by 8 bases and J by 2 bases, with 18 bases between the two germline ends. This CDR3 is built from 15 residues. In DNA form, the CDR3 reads TGTGCCAGCCAGTCCTATGAGACAAGCAACTATGGCTACACCTTC. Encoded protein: CASQSYETSNYGYTF.